This TCR beta chain was sequenced during a study of CXCR3-negative and CXCR3-positive naive CD8 T cells. Across the whole study: Some 150 million TRB reads in total, about 1.5 +/- 0.3 million per library.

Turning to this clonotype: Its target is unknown.

UMI-tagged TRB cDNA libraries were built via 5' RACE. TCRdb reprocessed the 5' RACE reads, keeping one entry per CDR3 protein, no DNA. Seen in this sample are about 23,000 distinct CDR3 sequences; the ten most common clones hold about 18%. The CDR3 consists of 13 residues. Germline V gene lookup returns CDR1 SGHTA and CDR2 FQGNSA. Whole-study results and caveats: Once cells were cryopreserved, CXCR3 expression went down partly, and most assays used fresh PBMCs.

V and J are TRBV7-2 and TRBJ2-7; TCRdb's D gene call, TRBD2, goes unchecked for lack of DNA. The receptor was isolated from a human donor in good health. Some clones in this sample may be carry-over from other donors' samples. Sequenced material: memory CD8+ T cells from blood. The CDR3 protein is CASSLGLAGEQYF.